This T cell receptor (beta chain) appears in the sequencing data of a study of cytomegalovirus exposure and HLA in healthy donors. Turning to the study itself: Unique TCRs numbering about 85 million, obtained from HLA-typed donors, made up an early data release. Findings of the study overall: Cytomegalovirus status was reportedly diagnosed by the classifier with high sensitivity and specificity.

Remarks on this clone: What it binds is not known.

PCR involved 60 Vbeta and 13 Jbeta primers. Profiling relied on immunoSEQ multiplex PCR, and the TCRdb table lists in-frame clones only, not all of them. The sample has around 190,000 clones, 79% seen once; the top ten hold approximately 0.7%. Germline CDR1 is GTSNPN and CDR2 is SVGIG (reference sequence). The CDR3 length is 13 residues. V shed 7 bases, J shed 1 base, and the junction held 6 bases outside the gene matches. Material for sequencing was PBMCs. This sequence was found in a woman in her thirties or forties in good health and CMV-seronegative. V is TRBV30 and J is TRBJ2-7; 8 nucleotides align to TRBD1. The CDR3 sequence is CALRWTGSYEQYF. CDR3 nucleotide sequence: TGTGCCTTGAGATGGACAGGGTCCTACGAGCAGTACTTC.